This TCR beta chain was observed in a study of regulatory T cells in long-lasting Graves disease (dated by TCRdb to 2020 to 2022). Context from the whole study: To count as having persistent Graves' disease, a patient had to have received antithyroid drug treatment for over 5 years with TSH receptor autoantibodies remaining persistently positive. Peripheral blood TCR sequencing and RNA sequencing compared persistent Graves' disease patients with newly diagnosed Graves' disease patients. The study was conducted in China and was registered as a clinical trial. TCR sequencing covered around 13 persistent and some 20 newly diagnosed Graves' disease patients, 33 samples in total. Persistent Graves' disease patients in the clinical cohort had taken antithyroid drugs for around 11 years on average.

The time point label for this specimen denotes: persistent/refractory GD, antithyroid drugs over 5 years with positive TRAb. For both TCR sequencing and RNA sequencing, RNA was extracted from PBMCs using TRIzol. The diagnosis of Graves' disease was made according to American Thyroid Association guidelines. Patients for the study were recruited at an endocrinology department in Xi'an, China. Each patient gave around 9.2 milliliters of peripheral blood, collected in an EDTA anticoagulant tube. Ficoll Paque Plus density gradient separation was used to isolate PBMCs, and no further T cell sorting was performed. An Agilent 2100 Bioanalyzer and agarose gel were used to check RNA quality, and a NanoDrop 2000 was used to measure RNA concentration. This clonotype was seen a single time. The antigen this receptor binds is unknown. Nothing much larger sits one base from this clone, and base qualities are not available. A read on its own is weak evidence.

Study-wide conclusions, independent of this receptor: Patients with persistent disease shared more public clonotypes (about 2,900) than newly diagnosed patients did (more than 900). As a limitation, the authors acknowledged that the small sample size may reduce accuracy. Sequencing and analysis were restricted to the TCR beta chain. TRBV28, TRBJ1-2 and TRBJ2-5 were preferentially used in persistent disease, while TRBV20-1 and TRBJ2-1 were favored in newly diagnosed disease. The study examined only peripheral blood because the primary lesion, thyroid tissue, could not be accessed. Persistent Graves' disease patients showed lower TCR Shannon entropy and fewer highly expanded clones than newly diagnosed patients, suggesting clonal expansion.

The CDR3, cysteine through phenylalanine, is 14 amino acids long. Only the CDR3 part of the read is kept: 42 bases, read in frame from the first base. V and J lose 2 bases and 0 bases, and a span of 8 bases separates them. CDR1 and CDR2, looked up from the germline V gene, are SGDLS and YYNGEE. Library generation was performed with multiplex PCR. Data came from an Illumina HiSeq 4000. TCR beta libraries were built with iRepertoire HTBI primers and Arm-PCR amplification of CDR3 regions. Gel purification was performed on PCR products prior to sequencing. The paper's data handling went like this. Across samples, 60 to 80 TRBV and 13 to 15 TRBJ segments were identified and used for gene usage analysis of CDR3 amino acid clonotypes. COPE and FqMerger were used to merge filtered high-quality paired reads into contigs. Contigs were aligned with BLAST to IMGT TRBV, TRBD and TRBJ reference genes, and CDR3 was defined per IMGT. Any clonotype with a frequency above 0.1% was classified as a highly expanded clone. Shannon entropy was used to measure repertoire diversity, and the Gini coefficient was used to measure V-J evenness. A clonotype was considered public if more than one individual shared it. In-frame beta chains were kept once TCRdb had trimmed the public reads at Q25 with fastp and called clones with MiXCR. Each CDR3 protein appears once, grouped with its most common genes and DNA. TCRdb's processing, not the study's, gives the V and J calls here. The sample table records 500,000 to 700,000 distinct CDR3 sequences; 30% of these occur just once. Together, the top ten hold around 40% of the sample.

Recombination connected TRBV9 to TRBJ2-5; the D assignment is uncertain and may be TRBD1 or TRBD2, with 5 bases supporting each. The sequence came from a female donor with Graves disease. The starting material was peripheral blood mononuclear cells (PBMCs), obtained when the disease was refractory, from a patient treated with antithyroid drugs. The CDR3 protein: CASSVGPNQETQYF. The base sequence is TGTGCCAGCAGCGTGGGACCCAACCAAGAGACCCAGTACTTC.